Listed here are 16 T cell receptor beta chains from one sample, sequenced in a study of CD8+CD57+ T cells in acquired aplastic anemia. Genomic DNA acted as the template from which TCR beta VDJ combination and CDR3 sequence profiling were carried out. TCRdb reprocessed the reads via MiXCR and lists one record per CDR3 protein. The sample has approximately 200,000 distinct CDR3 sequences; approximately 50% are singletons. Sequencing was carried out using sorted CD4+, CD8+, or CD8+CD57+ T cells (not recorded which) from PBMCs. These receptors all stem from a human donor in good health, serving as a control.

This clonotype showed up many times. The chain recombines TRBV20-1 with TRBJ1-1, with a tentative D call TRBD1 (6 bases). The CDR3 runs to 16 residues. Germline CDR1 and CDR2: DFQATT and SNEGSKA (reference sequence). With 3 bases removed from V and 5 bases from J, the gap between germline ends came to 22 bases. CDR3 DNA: TGCAGTGCTAGGGATATCAATCGGGGGGGCGGAACTGAAGCTTTCTTT. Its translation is CSARDINRGGGTEAFF.

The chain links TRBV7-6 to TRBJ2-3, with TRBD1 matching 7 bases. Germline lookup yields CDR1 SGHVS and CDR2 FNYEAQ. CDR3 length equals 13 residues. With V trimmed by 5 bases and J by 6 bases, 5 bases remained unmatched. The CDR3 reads CASSPLTGDTQYF. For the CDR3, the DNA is TGTGCCAGCAGCCCCCTGACAGGGGATACGCAGTATTTT.

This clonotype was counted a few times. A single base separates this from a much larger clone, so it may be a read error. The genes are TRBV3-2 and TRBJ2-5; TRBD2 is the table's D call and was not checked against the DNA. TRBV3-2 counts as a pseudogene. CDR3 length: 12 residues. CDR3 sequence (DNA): TGTGCCAACAGCCAAGGAGGGGAGACCCAGTACTTC. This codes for CANSQGGETQYF.

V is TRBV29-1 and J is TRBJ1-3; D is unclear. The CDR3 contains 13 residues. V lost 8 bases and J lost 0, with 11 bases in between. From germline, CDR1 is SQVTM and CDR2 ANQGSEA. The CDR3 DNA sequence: TGCAGCTTCCATGCGAGCTCTGGAAACACCATATATTTT. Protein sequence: CSFHASSGNTIYF.

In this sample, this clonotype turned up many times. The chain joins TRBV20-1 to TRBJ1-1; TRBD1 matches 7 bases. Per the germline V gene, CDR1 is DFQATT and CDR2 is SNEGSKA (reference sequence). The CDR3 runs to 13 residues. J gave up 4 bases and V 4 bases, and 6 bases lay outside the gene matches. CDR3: CSAMSRGFTEAFF. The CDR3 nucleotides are TGCAGTGCTATGTCCAGGGGGTTCACTGAAGCTTTCTTT.

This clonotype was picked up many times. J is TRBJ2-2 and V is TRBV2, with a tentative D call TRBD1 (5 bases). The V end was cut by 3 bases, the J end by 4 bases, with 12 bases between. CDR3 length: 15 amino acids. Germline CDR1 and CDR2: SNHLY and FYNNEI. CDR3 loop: CASSETERSTGELFF. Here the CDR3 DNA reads TGTGCCAGCAGTGAGACAGAGAGAAGCACCGGGGAGCTGTTTTTT.

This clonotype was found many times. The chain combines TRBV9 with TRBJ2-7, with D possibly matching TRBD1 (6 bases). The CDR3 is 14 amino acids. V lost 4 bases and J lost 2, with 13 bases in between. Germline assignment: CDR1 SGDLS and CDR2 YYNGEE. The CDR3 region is CASSPRQAAYEQYF. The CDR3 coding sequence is TGTGCCAGCAGCCCAAGACAGGCCGCCTACGAGCAGTACTTC.

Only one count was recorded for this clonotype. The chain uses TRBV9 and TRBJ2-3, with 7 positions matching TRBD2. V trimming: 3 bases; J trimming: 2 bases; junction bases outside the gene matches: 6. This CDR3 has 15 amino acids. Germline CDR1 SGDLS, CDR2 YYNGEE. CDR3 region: CASSGTGLSTDTQYF. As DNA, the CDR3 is TGTGCCAGCAGCGGGACGGGACTATCCACAGATACGCAGTATTTT. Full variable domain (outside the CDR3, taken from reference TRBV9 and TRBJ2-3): DSGVTQTPKHLITATGQRVTLRCSPRSGDLSVYWYQQSLDQGLQFLIQYYNGEERAKGNILERFSAQQFPDLHSELNLSSLELGDSALYFCASSGTGLSTDTQYFGPGTRLTVL.

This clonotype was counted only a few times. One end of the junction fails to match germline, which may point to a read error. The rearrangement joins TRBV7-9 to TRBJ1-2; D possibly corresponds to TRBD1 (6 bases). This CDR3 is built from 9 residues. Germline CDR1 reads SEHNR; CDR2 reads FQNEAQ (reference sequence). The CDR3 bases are TGTGCCAGCAGCCCAAGGACAGTCTTC. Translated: CASSPRTVF.

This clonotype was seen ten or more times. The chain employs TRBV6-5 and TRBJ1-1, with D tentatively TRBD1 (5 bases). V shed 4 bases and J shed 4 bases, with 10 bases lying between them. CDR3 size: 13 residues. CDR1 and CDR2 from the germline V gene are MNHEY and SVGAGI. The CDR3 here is CASSWDGVTEAFF. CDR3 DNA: TGTGCCAGCAGTTGGGACGGGGTCACTGAAGCTTTCTTT.

The CDR3 loop reads CATRQGEGYTF. The CDR3 DNA is TGTGCCACCAGACAGGGAGAAGGCTACACCTTC. V and J are TRBV10-3 and TRBJ1-2, with 7 bases that match TRBD1. Germline CDR1 and CDR2: ENHRY and SYGVKD. There are 11 residues in the CDR3. Losses at the gene ends were 10 bases for V and 8 bases for J; bases not matched to a gene: 7.

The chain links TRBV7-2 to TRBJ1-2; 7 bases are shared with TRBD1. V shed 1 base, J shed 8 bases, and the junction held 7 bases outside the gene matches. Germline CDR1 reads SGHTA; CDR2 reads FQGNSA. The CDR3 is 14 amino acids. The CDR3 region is CASSLGAGGSGYTF. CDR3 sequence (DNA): TGTGCCAGCAGCTTAGGCGCAGGGGGGAGCGGCTACACCTTC.

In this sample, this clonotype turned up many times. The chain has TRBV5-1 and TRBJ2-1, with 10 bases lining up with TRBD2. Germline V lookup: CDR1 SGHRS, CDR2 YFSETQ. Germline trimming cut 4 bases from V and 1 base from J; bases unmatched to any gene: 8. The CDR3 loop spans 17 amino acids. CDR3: CASSPVLAGVSYNEQFF. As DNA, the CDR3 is TGCGCCAGCAGCCCGGTGCTAGCGGGGGTTTCCTACAATGAGCAGTTCTTC.

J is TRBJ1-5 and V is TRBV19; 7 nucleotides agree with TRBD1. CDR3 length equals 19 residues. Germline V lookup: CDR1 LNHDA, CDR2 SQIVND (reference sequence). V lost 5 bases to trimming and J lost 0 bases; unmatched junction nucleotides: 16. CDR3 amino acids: CASSGRQGPFGHSNQPQHF. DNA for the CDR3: TGTGCCAGTAGTGGCAGACAGGGCCCGTTTGGGCATAGCAATCAGCCCCAGCATTTT.

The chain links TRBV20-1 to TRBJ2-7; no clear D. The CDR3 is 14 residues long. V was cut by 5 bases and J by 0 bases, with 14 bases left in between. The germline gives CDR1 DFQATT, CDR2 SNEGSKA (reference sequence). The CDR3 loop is CSAAIGWSSYEQYF. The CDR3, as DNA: TGCAGTGCTGCGATCGGGTGGTCCTCCTACGAGCAGTACTTC.

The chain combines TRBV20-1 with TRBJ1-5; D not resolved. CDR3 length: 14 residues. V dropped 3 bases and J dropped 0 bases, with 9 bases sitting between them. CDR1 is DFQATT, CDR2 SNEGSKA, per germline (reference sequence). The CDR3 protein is CSASYQASNQPQHF. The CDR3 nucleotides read TGCAGTGCTAGTTACCAGGCTAGCAATCAGCCCCAGCATTTT.